This TCR beta chain came from a study of cytomegalovirus exposure and HLA in healthy donors. In the study overall: The same platform used for the 500 to 850 first-cohort repertoires was also used for the 120 or so validation repertoires, as a later analysis reported. Findings and limits, study-wide: Testing in vitro showed a few CMV-associated chains specific for CMV antigens. The study flagged approximately 180 TCR beta chains as cytomegalovirus-associated.

The data were produced by immunoSEQ multiplex PCR, yet TCRdb's version contains in-frame clones alone and is incomplete. The table includes about 88,000 clones, roughly 84% detected once. Comments on this clone: Its target is not known.

CDR1 is SGDLS and CDR2 is YYNGEE in the germline V gene. The CDR3 spans 14 residues. The germline V and J ends were trimmed by 2 bases and 7 bases, with 15 bases remaining between them. The V and J genes are TRBV9 and TRBJ1-1; perhaps TRBD1 as D (5 bases). The sequence derives from a woman aged 18-35 years in good health and CMV-seropositive. Material: PBMCs. CDR3 residues: CASSVGGVTGEAFF. CDR3 in DNA: TGTGCCAGCAGCGTGGGTGGAGTCACAGGTGAAGCTTTCTTT.